This T cell receptor (beta chain) was captured by sequencing in a study of shared clonotypes between healthy human individuals. Study overall: A few men and two women, aged 18 to 49, were donors.

Study-wide results and caveats: Generation probabilities were higher for clonotypes shared across all four sorted-subset donors than for unshared ones.

The input for sorted-subset replicate PCRs was around 200 ng DNA, 30,000 or so T cell genomes. Measured with immunoSEQ multiplex PCR; TCRdb has only the in-frame clones, and not every one. Here the sample spans millions of clones, 95% being singletons. A note on this clone: Its antigen is undetermined.

Sample: naive CD4+ T cells sorted from blood. This sample's subset: CD45RA+ positively selected. This TCR derives from a young man in good health.

CDR3 DNA sequence: TGCAGCGTGGACAGGGAAGCCGGGGAGCTGTTTTTT. The encoded protein is CSVDREAGELFF. This sequence joins TRBV29-1 and TRBJ2-2; TRBD1 matches 8 bases. This CDR3 has 12 amino acids. V was pared by 6 bases and J by 6 bases, with 3 bases of the junction left unmatched. Per germline, CDR1 SQVTM and CDR2 ANQGSEA.